This T cell receptor (beta chain) was documented in a study of T cell responses to AZD1222 COVID-19 vaccine. Germline-derived CDR1 and CDR2 are KGHSH and LQKENI. V lost 3 bases and J lost 7, with 13 bases in between. This CDR3 has 14 residues. This table comes from immunoSEQ multiplex PCR, and its TCRdb copy is limited to in-frame clones, with some not included. The table shows about 83,000 clones, with roughly 86% occurring only once. The chain links TRBV18 to TRBJ2-1; a weak D match, TRBD1 (5 bases). The clonotype originates from an adult in good health. Material: peripheral blood, obtained on day 0 of AZD1222 vaccination. CDR3 amino acids: CASSPGPLGNEQFF. For the CDR3, the DNA is TGTGCCAGCTCACCGGGGCCTTTGGGGAATGAGCAGTTCTTC.